The next 3 T cell receptor beta chains were all read from a single sample in a study of blood T cell repertoires in COVID-19. Method: immunoSEQ multiplex PCR; TCRdb's copy keeps in-frame clones and lacks some. This sample has some 52,000 clones, with approximately 90% found just once. What was sequenced was peripheral blood. The receptors come from a man between 65 and 85 years old with acute or convalescent COVID-19.

This chain links TRBV5-4 with TRBJ2-1, with D tentatively TRBD1 (6 bases). V lost 10 bases, J lost 6 bases, and 20 bases lay in between. Germline V gives CDR1 SGHNT, CDR2 YYREEE (reference sequence). This CDR3 contains 14 residues. CDR3 in DNA: TGTGCCGGGGGCTCCCGGGACCTCCTCAATGAGCAGTTCTTC. This codes for CAGGSRDLLNEQFF.

J is TRBJ2-1 and V is TRBV10-2; 8 bases fit TRBD2. The CDR3 extends over 17 amino acids. J was trimmed by 0 bases and V by 6 bases; bases with no gene match: 10. Per germline, CDR1 WSHSY and CDR2 SAAADI. The CDR3 is CASSRRGVASSYNEQFF. The CDR3 DNA sequence: TGCGCCAGCAGCAGGCGGGGGGTTGCGAGCTCCTACAATGAGCAGTTCTTC.

The table lists this clone with a count of one. The chain links TRBV24-1 to TRBJ1-2, with D tentatively TRBD1 (5 bases). The V end lost 6 bases, the J end lost 5 bases, and 12 bases lay between the germline ends. This CDR3 region has 13 residues. CDR1 is KGHDR and CDR2 is SFDVKD in the germline V gene. The CDR3 sequence is CATSPGHGYGYTF. Here the CDR3 DNA reads TGTGCCACCAGTCCCGGACACGGATATGGCTACACCTTC.